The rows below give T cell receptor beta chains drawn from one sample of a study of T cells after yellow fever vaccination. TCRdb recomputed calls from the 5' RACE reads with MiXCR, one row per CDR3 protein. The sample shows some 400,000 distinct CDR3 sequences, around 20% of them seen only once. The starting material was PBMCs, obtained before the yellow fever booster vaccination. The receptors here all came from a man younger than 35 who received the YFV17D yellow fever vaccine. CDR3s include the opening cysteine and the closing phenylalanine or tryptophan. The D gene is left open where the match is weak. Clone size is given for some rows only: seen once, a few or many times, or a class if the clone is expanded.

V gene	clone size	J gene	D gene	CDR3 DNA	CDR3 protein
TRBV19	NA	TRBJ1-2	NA	TGTGCCAGTAGTAGGGGCGGCGGGTTGCCTGGTTGGGGCTACACCTTC	CASSRGGGLPGWGYTF
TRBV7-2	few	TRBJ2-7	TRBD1	TGTGCCAGCAGCTCTCGGACAGGATACTACGAGCAGTACTTC	CASSSRTGYYEQYF
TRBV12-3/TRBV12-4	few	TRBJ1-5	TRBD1	TGTGCCAGCAGTTGGGGGACAGGGAATCAGCCCCAGCATTTT	CASSWGTGNQPQHF
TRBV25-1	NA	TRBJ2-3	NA	TGTGCCAGCATATCGCCAGATACGCAGTATTTT	CASISPDTQYF
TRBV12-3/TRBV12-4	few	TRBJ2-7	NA	TGTGCCAGCAGCGTCGGACAGATGGCCTACGAGCAGTACTTC	CASSVGQMAYEQYF
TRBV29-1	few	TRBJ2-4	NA	TGCAGCGTTGGGTTGGACATTCAGTACTTC	CSVGLDIQYF
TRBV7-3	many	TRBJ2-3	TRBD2	TGTGCCAGCAGCTTAAGCGGGGGGAGGACAGATACGCAGTATTTT	CASSLSGGRTDTQYF
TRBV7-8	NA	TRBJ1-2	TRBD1	TGTGCCAGCCCCTTCGGTCCTAGGGACAGCCGCTATGGCTACACCTTC	CASPFGPRDSRYGYTF
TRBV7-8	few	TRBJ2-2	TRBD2	TGTGCCAGCAGCCTTCGCGGGGGGCACCTCACCGGGGAGCTGTTTTTT	CASSLRGGHLTGELFF
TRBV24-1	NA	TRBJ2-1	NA	TGTGCCACCAGTCGGGCAGGGAGGAATGAGCAGTTCTTC	CATSRAGRNEQFF
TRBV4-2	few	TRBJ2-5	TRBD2	TGTGCCAGCAGCCAAGGGGGAGGCGCGGGGGTGGTCCAAGAGACCCAGTACTTC	CASSQGGGAGVVQETQYF
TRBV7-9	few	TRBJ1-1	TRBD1	TGTGCCAGCAGCAGTCCCGGGACAGGGAGCACTGAAGCTTTCTTT	CASSSPGTGSTEAFF
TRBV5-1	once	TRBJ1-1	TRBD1	TGCGCCAGCAGCCCAGGGGGACAGAGTGAAGCTTTCTTT	CASSPGGQSEAFF
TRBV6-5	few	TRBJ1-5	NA	TGTGCCAGCAGTTCTGGGCGGACGCGCAATCAGCCCCAGCATTTT	CASSSGRTRNQPQHF
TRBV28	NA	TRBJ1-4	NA	TGTGCCAGCAGGGGATTCAATGAAAAACTGTTTTTT	CASRGFNEKLFF
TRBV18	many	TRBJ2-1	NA	TGTGCCAGCTCACCACCGGGGGCAGGGCAGCAGTTCTTC	CASSPPGAGQQFF
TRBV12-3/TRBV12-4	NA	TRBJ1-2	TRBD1	TGTGCCATCCAGGGGGCCCATGGCTACACCTTC	CAIQGAHGYTF
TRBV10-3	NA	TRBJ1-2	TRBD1	TGTGCCATCAGTGAGTCGACAGGGGTCAGGGGCTACACCTTC	CAISESTGVRGYTF
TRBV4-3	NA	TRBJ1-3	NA	TGCGCCAGCAGCCAAGATGACGCACGGAGTGGAAACACCATATATTTT	CASSQDDARSGNTIYF
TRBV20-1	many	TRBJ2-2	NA	TGCAGTGCTAGTGGAGGTCAGGGCGTTTACACCGGGGAGCTGTTTTTT	CSASGGQGVYTGELFF
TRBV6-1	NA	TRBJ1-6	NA	TGTGCCAGCAGTGACAGGGGCGCCAATTCACCCCTCCACTTT	CASSDRGANSPLHF
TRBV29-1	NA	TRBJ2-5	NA	TGCAGCGTTGGGTGGGGGGAAGAGACCCAGTACTTC	CSVGWGEETQYF